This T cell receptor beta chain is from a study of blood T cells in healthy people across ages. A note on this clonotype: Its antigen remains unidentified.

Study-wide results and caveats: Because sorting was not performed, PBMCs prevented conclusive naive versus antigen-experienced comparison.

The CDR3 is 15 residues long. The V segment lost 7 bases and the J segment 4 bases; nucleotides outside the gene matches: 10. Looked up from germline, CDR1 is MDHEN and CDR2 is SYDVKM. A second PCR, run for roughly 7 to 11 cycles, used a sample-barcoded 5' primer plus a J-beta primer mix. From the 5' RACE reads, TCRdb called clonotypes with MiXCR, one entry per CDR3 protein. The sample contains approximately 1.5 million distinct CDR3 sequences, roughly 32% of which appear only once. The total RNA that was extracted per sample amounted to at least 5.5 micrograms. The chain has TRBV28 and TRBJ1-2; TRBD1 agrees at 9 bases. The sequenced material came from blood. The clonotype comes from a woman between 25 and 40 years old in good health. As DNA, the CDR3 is TGTGCCAGCATTCCGCAACGGGACAGGGTCTATGGCTACACCTTC. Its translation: CASIPQRDRVYGYTF.